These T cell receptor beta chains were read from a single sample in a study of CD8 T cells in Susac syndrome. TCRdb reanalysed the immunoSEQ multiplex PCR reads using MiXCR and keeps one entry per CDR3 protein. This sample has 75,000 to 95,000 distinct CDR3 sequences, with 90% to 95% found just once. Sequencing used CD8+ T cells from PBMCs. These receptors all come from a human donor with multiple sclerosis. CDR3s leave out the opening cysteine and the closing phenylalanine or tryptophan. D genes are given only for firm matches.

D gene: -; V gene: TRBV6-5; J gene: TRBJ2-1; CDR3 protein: ASSLSELGNEQF
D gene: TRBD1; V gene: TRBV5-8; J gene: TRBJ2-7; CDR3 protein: ASRMRDSEEQY
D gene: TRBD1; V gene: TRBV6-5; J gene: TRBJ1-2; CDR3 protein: ASSWGQGSGYT
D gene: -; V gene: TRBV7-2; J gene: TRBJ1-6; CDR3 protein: ASSSTQAYNSPLH
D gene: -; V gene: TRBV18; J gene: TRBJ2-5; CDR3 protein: ASSPRDPQETQY
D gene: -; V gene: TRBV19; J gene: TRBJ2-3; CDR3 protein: ASTSYADTQY
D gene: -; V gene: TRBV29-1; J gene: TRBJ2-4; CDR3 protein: SATGPSKNIQY
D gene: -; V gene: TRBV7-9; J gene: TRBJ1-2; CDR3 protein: ASSLEMAVTNYGYT
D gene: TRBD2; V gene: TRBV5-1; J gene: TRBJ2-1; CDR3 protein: ASSLAASGSYNEQF
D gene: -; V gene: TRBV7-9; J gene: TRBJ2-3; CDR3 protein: ASSSRGLEDTQY
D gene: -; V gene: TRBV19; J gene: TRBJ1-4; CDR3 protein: ASSMLAGDANEKLF
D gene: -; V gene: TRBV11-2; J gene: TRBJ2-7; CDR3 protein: ASSHGQSYEQY
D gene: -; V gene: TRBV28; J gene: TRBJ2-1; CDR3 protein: ASSFNRVQF
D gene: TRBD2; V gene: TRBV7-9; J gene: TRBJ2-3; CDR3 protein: ASVLPGGTDTQY
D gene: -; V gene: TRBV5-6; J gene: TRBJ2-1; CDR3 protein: ASSLKTRAYNEQF
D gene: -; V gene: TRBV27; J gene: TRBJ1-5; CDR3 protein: ASSSRDSLEGNQPQH
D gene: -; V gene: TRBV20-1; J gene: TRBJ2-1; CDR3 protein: SARGTGAAYNEQF
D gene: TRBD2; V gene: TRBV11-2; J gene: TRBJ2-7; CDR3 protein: ASSATSGNYEQY
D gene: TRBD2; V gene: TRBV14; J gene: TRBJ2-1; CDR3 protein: ASSQDSGNEQF
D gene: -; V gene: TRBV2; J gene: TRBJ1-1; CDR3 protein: ASNEGFTEAF
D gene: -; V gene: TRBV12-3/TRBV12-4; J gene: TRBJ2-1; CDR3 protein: ASTPTSYNEQF
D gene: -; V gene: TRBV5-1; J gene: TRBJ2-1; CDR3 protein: ASSPTPPRSSYNEQF
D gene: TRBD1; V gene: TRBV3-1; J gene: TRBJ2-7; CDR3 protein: ASSPGQGDYEQY